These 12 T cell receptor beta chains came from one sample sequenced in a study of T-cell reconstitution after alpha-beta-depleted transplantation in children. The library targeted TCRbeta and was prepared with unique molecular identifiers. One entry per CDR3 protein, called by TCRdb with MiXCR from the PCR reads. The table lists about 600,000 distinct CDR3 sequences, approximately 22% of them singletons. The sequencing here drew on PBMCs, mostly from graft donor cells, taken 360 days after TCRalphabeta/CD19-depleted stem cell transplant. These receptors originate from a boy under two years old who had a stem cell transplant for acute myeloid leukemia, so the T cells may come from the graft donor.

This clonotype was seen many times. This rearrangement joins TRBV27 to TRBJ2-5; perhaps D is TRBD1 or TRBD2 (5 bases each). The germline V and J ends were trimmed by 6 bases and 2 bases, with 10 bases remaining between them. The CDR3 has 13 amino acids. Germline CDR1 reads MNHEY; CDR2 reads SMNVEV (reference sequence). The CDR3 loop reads CASRFWGQETQYF. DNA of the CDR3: TGTGCCAGCAGGTTTTGGGGGCAAGAGACCCAGTACTTC.

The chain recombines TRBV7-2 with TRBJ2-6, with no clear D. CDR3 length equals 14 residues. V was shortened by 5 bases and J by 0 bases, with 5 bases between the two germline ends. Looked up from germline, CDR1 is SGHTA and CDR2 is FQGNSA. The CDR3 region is CASSASSGANVLTF. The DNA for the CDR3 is TGTGCCAGCAGCGCCAGCTCTGGGGCCAACGTCCTGACTTTC.

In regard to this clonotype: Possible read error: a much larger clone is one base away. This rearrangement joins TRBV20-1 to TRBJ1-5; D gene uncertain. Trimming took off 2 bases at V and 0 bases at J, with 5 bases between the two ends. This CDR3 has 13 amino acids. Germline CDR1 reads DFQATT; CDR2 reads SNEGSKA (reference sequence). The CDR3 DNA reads TGCAGTGCTAGAATGTATAGCAATCAGCCCCAGCATTTT. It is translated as CSARMYSNQPQHF.

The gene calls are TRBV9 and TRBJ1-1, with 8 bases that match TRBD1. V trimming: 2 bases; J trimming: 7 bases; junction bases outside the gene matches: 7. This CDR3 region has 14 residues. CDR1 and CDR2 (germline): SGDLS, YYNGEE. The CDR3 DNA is TGTGCCAGCAGCGTCTTTGACAGGGGTGATGAAGCTTTCTTT. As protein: CASSVFDRGDEAFF. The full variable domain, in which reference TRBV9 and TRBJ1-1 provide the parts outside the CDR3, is DSGVTQTPKHLITATGQRVTLRCSPRSGDLSVYWYQQSLDQGLQFLIQYYNGEERAKGNILERFSAQQFPDLHSELNLSSLELGDSALYFCASSVFDRGDEAFFGQGTRLTVV.

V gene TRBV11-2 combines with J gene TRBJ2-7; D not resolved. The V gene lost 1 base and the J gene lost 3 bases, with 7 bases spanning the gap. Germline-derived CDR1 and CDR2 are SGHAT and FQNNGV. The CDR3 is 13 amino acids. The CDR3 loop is CASSLVGRYEQYV. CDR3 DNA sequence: TGTGCCAGCAGCTTAGTCGGGCGCTACGAGCAGTACGTC.

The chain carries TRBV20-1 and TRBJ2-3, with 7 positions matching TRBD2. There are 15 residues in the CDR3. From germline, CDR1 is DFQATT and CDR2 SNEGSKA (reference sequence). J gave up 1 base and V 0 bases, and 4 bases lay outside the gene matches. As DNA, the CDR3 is TGCAGTGCTAGAGATGTACGGGGGGGCACAGATACGCAGTATTTT. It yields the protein CSARDVRGGTDTQYF.

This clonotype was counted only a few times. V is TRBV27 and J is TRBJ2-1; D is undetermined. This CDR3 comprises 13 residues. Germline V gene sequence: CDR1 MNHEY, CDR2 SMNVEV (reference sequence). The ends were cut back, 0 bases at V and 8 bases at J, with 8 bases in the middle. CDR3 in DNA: TGTGCCAGCAGTTTATCCGGGTTGGATGAGCAGTTCTTC. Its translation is CASSLSGLDEQFF.

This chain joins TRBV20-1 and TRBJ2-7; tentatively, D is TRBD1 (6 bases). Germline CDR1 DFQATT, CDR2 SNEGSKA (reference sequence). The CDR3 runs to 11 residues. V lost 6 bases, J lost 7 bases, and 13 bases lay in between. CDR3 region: CSAPTGNEQYF. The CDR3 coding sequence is TGCAGTGCGCCCACAGGGAATGAGCAGTACTTC.

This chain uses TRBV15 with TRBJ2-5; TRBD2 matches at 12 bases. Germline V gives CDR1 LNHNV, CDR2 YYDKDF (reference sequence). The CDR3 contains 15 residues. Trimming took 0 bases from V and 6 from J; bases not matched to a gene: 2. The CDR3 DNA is TGTGCCACCAGCAGAGATCTAGCGGGGGGGAAGACCCAGTACTTC. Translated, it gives CATSRDLAGGKTQYF.

The CDR3 loop reads CSAPDRALEKLFF. Written as DNA, the CDR3 is TGCAGTGCTCCTGACAGGGCCCTCGAAAAACTGTTTTTT. V usage is TRBV20-1 and J usage is TRBJ1-4; TRBD1 agrees at 7 bases. The V gene end was trimmed by 5 bases and the J gene end by 8 bases; junction bases not matched to a gene: 8. CDR1 is DFQATT, CDR2 SNEGSKA, per germline (reference sequence). This CDR3 comprises 13 residues.

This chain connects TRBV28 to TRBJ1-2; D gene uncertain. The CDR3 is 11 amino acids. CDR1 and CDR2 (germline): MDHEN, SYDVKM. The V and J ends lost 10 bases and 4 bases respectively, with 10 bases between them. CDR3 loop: CATQWTYGYTF. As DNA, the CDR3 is TGTGCCACCCAGTGGACCTATGGCTACACCTTC.

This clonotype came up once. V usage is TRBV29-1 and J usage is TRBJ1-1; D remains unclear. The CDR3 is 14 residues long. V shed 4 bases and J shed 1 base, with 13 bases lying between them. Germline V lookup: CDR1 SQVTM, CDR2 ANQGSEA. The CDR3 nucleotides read TGCAGCGTTGTCAGGTTCCCTGAGAACACTGAAGCTTTCTTT. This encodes CSVVRFPENTEAFF.